This is a list of T cell receptor beta chains from one sample in a study of blood T cell repertoires in COVID-19. TCRdb's table, derived via immunoSEQ multiplex PCR, lists solely in-frame clones and lacks some. The sample lists 40,000 to 65,000 clones, around 83% occurring once. The sample taken for sequencing was peripheral blood. These receptors came from an older man with active COVID-19. The CDR3 runs from the conserved cysteine through the conserved F or W. A D gene is named only where the DNA matches it firmly. Clone size is shown for a subset of rows, as once, few, many or a class of expanded clone.

DNA,CDR3,V,D,J,size
TGTGCCAGCAGTCACCTGGGGCCAGGGGAAATCGGGGGCTACACCTTC,CASSHLGPGEIGGYTF,TRBV7-8,-,TRBJ1-2,-
TGCAGTGCCGCGAGGGGGACCGAAGCCTTCTTT,CSAARGTEAFF,TRBV20-1,-,TRBJ1-1,-
TGTGCCAGCAGTGAAGCATGGGAGTTTGGCGAAAAACTGTTTTTT,CASSEAWEFGEKLFF,TRBV2,-,TRBJ1-4,-
TGTGCCAGCCGTAAGCTAGCGGACTACAATGAGCAGTTCTTC,CASRKLADYNEQFF,TRBV2,TRBD2,TRBJ2-1,-
TGTGCCAGCAGCCAAGACGGGCAGGGTGGCGGCTACACCTTC,CASSQDGQGGGYTF,TRBV4-2,-,TRBJ1-2,-
TGTGCCACCAGTGAATCGGGGACCCAGTACTTC,CATSESGTQYF,TRBV24-1,-,TRBJ2-5,-
TGCGCCAGCAGCGCTGGGAAACCGGGACAGGGGGGCTACACCTTC,CASSAGKPGQGGYTF,TRBV5-1,TRBD1,TRBJ1-2,many
TGTGCCAGCAGCCATAGATCGGGACAGTTGAACACTGAAGCTTTCTTT,CASSHRSGQLNTEAFF,TRBV14,TRBD1,TRBJ1-1,-
TGTGCCAGCAGTTACGTCTGGGGGGGCCGAGACACTGAAGCTTTCTTT,CASSYVWGGRDTEAFF,TRBV6-2/TRBV6-3,-,TRBJ1-1,-
TGTGCCAGCAGCTACTCTGGGACACGATTTAACTATGGCTACACCTTC,CASSYSGTRFNYGYTF,TRBV7-9,-,TRBJ1-2,-
TGCGCCAGCAGCTTCTTCCGGGACAGGGACACCGGGGAGCTGTTTTTT,CASSFFRDRDTGELFF,TRBV5-1,TRBD1,TRBJ2-2,-
TGTGCCAGCAGCACAGATCGAGGGACCGGGGAGCTGTTTTTT,CASSTDRGTGELFF,TRBV7-2,-,TRBJ2-2,-
TGCGCCAGCAGCTTGGTTAGCGGGGGGATTTACAATGAGCAGTTCTTC,CASSLVSGGIYNEQFF,TRBV5-1,TRBD2,TRBJ2-1,-
TGTGCCAGCAGCTTAGAGAGCGGGGGGGCCACAGATACGCAGTATTTT,CASSLESGGATDTQYF,TRBV11-2,TRBD2,TRBJ2-3,-
TGTGCCAGCAGTCGAGGTCAGACTGAAGCTTTCTTT,CASSRGQTEAFF,TRBV12-3/TRBV12-4,-,TRBJ1-1,once
TGTGCCAGCAGCCGGGACAGGGGTTGGAACACTGAAGCTTTCTTT,CASSRDRGWNTEAFF,TRBV6-2/TRBV6-3,TRBD1,TRBJ1-1,-
TGTGCCAGCAGCTTGAGGCGTGGCCAAGCTTTCTTT,CASSLRRGQAFF,TRBV7-9,-,TRBJ1-1,-
TGTGCCAGCAGCGCCAGACAGGACACTGAAGCTTTCTTT,CASSARQDTEAFF,TRBV9,-,TRBJ1-1,-
TGTGCCATCAGTGAGTCAAGTAGCGGGGGGTCACAGTTCTTC,CAISESSSGGSQFF,TRBV10-3,TRBD2,TRBJ2-1,few
TGCGCCAGCAGCCCCGACCCCGGGACAGCCTATGGCTACACCTTC,CASSPDPGTAYGYTF,TRBV5-1,TRBD1,TRBJ1-2,few
TGTGCCAGCAGTCCCAGACAGGGGAGTGAAGCTTTCTTT,CASSPRQGSEAFF,TRBV6-6,TRBD1,TRBJ1-1,-
TGTGCCAGCACCCAGGGGGGGAACACTGAAGCTTTCTTT,CASTQGGNTEAFF,TRBV7-9,TRBD1,TRBJ1-1,-
TGTGCCAGCTCCCGGACAGGGGGAAAAGGAGATACGCAGTATTTT,CASSRTGGKGDTQYF,TRBV18,TRBD1,TRBJ2-3,-
TGTGCCAGCAGCCCAACGGTGACAGATACGCAGTATTTT,CASSPTVTDTQYF,TRBV12-3/TRBV12-4,-,TRBJ2-3,once
TGTGCCAGCAGCCCGATGGGGGGGATAGCCTACGAGCAGTACTTC,CASSPMGGIAYEQYF,TRBV28,TRBD2,TRBJ2-7,-
TGTGCCAGCAGCTTAGTAGGATCAACAGGACCTTTCTACGAGCAGTACTTC,CASSLVGSTGPFYEQYF,TRBV7-2,-,TRBJ2-7,-
TGTGCCAGCAGTGACAGGGGATCGGATGGCTACACCTTC,CASSDRGSDGYTF,TRBV6-6,TRBD1,TRBJ1-2,-
TGTGCCAGCAGCTTCTTACAGGGGGCAAGTGAGCAGTACTTC,CASSFLQGASEQYF,TRBV11-2,TRBD1,TRBJ2-7,few
TGTGCCAGCAGCCCGACTAGCGGACTCACAGATACGCAGTATTTT,CASSPTSGLTDTQYF,TRBV9,TRBD2,TRBJ2-3,-
TGTGCCAGTAGTACGGGACAGGGGGCCACTGAAGCTTTCTTT,CASSTGQGATEAFF,TRBV19,TRBD1,TRBJ1-1,-
TGTGCCAGCAGCCCCAGACAGGGACGTAACACCATATATTTT,CASSPRQGRNTIYF,TRBV7-2,TRBD1,TRBJ1-3,few
TGTGCCAGCAGCTTAGGGGGGACAGGGAAGGACCAGTTCTTC,CASSLGGTGKDQFF,TRBV11-1,TRBD1,TRBJ2-1,-
TGTGCCAGCAGTTTCTTGGGGGGGGATGAAAAACTGTTTTTT,CASSFLGGDEKLFF,TRBV6-7,-,TRBJ1-4,-
TGTGCCAGTTCACAATCTGACAGCATCTATGGCTACACCTTC,CASSQSDSIYGYTF,TRBV2,-,TRBJ1-2,-
TGTGCCTGGAGCCCCGGGGGGGATGGCTACACCTTC,CAWSPGGDGYTF,TRBV30,-,TRBJ1-2,-
TGTGCCAGCAGTTCACAGGGTTTCAGCTATGGCTACACCTTC,CASSSQGFSYGYTF,TRBV6-5,-,TRBJ1-2,-
TGCGCCAGCAGCTTACGGGGAGGGTGGAGGGACATTCAGTACTTC,CASSLRGGWRDIQYF,TRBV5-1,TRBD2,TRBJ2-4,-
TGTGCCAGCAGCTCCCTGGGACTAGCGGGGGTGGGTGAGCAGTTCTTC,CASSSLGLAGVGEQFF,TRBV7-7,TRBD2,TRBJ2-1,-
TGTGCCAGCCAGACAGGGCTTGAGGGCTACACCTTC,CASQTGLEGYTF,TRBV18,TRBD1,TRBJ1-2,-
TGCGCCAGCAGCCCCAGGGGGTTGGGGAACACTGAAGCTTTCTTT,CASSPRGLGNTEAFF,TRBV5-1,TRBD1,TRBJ1-1,-
TGTGCCAGCAGCTTTAGGGGGACAGGGACAACAACTAATGAAAAACTGTTTTTT,CASSFRGTGTTTNEKLFF,TRBV7-4,TRBD1,TRBJ1-4,-
TGTGCCAGCAGCTTAGCCGGAGGGTCCTACGAGCAGTACTTC,CASSLAGGSYEQYF,TRBV7-8,-,TRBJ2-7,-
TGCAGCGTGAGGGGGCTCTACGAGCAGTACTTC,CSVRGLYEQYF,TRBV29-1,TRBD1,TRBJ2-7,-
TGCGCCAGCAGCCACCGCGACAGGGGAATGGATAATTCACCCCTCCACTTT,CASSHRDRGMDNSPLHF,TRBV4-1,TRBD1,TRBJ1-6,-
TGTGCCAGCAGCTTCCGACAGGGCGATGAGCAGTTCTTC,CASSFRQGDEQFF,TRBV13,TRBD1,TRBJ2-1,-
TGTGCCAGCAAAGGGGGTGCAACGGGGACTAATGAAAAACTGTTTTTT,CASKGGATGTNEKLFF,TRBV10-3,-,TRBJ1-4,-